The sequence of this TCR beta chain was determined in a study of CD8 T cells in ankylosing spondylitis. Study findings and constraints: Prior literature has documented some motif variants in synovial fluid and blood from reactive arthritis. Apparently characteristic of ankylosing spondylitis blood was a TCR beta motif (eight highly homologous variants). The disease-linked clones had a CD8+ phenotype and low blood frequencies. Significantly higher representation of disease-linked clones was reported for matched ankylosing spondylitis synovial fluid.

As regards this clonotype: The antigen is unknown.

It was by quantitative 5'-RACE with molecular barcodes that TCR beta libraries were made. TCRdb independently ran MiXCR on the 5' RACE reads; one entry per CDR3 protein. Here the sample spans about 220,000 distinct CDR3 sequences, 6% to 8.5% being singletons. In germline, CDR1 is MNHEY, CDR2 SVGAGI. This CDR3 has 17 residues. V lost 4 bases and J lost 1, with 14 bases in between. The chain uses TRBV6-5 and TRBJ2-6; TRBD1 might be the D (6 bases). Source material: blood, either unsorted or a sorted T cell fraction (not recorded which). This receptor was obtained from a male donor with ankylosing spondylitis. In DNA, the CDR3 is TGTGCCAGCAGTTCACCACACAGGGTGTCTGGGGCCAACGTCCTGACTTTC. The encoded protein is CASSSPHRVSGANVLTF.